This T cell receptor beta chain was identified during a study of T cell responses to AZD1222 COVID-19 vaccine. CDR1 is SGHDT and CDR2 is YYEEEE in the germline V gene. V lost 4 bases and J 8 bases, leaving 12 bases between the germline ends. CDR3 length equals 13 residues. Measured with immunoSEQ multiplex PCR; TCRdb has only the in-frame clones, and not every one. This repertoire shows 190,000 or so clones, roughly 92% found once; its top ten account for 0.9% to 1.1%. Study-level results: White British ancestry dominated among donors, who included more females, and clonal diversity was possibly underestimated. The study sampled repertoires only after the peak T cell response.

With regard to this clone: The target antigen is unknown.

Second doses that came at about 4 or about 12 weeks were put together. The V and J genes are TRBV5-6 and TRBJ1-4; D is undetermined. The sequence was collected from an adult who received the AZD1222 COVID-19 vaccine. This sample comprised peripheral blood, obtained 28 days after the second AZD1222 dose. CDR3 sequence reads: CASSETPGEKLFF. For the CDR3, the DNA is TGTGCCAGCAGCGAAACACCGGGAGAAAAACTGTTTTTT.